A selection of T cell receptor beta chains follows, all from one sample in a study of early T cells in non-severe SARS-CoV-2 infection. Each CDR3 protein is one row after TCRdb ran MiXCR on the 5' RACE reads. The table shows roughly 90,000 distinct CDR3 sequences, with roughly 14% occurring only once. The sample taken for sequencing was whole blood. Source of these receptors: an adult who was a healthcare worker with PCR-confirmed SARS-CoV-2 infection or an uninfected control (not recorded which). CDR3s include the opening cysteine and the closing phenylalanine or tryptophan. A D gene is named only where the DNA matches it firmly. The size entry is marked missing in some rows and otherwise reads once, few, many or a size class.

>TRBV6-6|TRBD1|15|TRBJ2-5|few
CASSQPGQARETQYF
TGTGCCAGCAGTCAACCGGGACAGGCGAGGGAGACCCAGTACTTC
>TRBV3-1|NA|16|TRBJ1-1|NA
CASSQSPAVMGTEAFF
TGTGCCAGCAGCCAATCTCCTGCGGTGATGGGCACTGAAGCTTTCTTT
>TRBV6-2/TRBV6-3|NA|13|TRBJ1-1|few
CASSLGPWGEAFF
TGTGCCAGCAGTCTCGGACCGTGGGGAGAAGCTTTCTTT
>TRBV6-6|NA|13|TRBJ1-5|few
CASGSENNQPQHF
TGTGCCAGCGGTTCGGAAAACAATCAGCCCCAGCATTTT
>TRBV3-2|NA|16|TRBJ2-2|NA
CASSQGSGAYTGELFF
TGTGCCAGCAGCCAAGGCAGTGGGGCATACACCGGGGAGCTGTTTTTT
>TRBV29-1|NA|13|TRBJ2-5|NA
CSVAISTGETQYF
TGCAGCGTTGCCATATCTACTGGGGAGACCCAGTACTTC
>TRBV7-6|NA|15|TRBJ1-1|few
CASSLERAAYPEAFF
TGTGCCAGCAGCTTAGAGCGGGCCGCGTATCCTGAAGCTTTCTTT
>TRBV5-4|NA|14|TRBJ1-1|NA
CASTSGSLGTEAFF
TGTGCCAGCACCTCGGGATCTCTAGGCACTGAAGCTTTCTTT
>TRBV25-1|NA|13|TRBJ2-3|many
CASSRPGPDTQYF
TGTGCCAGCAGTCGACCCGGACCAGATACGCAGTATTTT
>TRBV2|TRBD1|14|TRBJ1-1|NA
CATNPGQGNTEAFF
TGTGCCACCAACCCGGGACAGGGGAACACTGAAGCTTTCTTT
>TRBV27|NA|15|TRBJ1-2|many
CASSSWGDANYGYTF
TGTGCCAGCAGTTCATGGGGGGACGCTAACTATGGCTACACCTTC
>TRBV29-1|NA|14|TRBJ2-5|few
CSARSQRSQETQYF
TGCAGCGCCCGATCACAGCGTTCCCAAGAGACCCAGTACTTC
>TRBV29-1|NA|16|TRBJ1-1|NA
CSVETGPEGVNTEAFF
TGCAGCGTTGAGACGGGGCCCGAGGGTGTGAACACTGAAGCTTTCTTT
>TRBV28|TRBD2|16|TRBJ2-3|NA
CASRPAAGGAPDTQYF
TGTGCCAGCAGACCCGCAGCGGGGGGGGCACCAGATACGCAGTATTTT
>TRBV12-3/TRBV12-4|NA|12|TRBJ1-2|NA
CASSGPKFGYTF
TGTGCCAGCAGCGGGCCTAAGTTTGGCTACACCTTC
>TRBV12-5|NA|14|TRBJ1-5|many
CASGLTLGNEPQHF
TGTGCTAGTGGACTTACCCTTGGAAATGAGCCCCAGCATTTT
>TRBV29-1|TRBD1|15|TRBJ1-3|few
CSARKQGISGNTIYF
TGCAGCGCCCGGAAACAGGGGATCTCTGGAAACACCATATATTTT
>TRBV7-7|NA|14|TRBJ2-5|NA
CASSTRTEQETQYF
TGTGCCAGCAGCACAAGGACAGAACAAGAGACCCAGTACTTC
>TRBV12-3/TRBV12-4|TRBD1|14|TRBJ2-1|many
CAVGGQGWSNEQFF
TGTGCCGTAGGGGGCCAGGGATGGAGCAATGAGCAGTTCTTC
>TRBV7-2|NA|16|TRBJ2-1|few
CASSLSPSSSYNEQFF
TGTGCCAGCAGCTTAAGTCCCTCTAGCTCCTACAATGAGCAGTTCTTC
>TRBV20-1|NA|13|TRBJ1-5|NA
CSARQHGEGPQHF
TGCAGTGCTAGACAGCACGGCGAGGGGCCCCAGCATTTT
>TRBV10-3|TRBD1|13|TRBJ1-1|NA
CATRTGSGTEAFF
TGTGCCACCCGGACAGGGTCGGGCACTGAAGCTTTCTTT
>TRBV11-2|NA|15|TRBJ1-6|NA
CASSLENSYNSPLHF
TGTGCCAGCAGCTTAGAAAACTCCTATAATTCACCCCTCCACTTT
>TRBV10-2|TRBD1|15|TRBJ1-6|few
CASSETPGGGSPLHF
TGCGCCAGCAGTGAGACCCCAGGGGGCGGTTCACCCCTCCACTTT
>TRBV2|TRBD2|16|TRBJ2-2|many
CASRKTSGENTGELFF
TGTGCCAGCAGGAAGACTAGCGGGGAGAACACCGGGGAGCTGTTTTTT
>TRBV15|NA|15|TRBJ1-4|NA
CATGGHRRTNEKLFF
TGTGCCACCGGGGGACACCGAAGAACTAATGAAAAACTGTTTTTT
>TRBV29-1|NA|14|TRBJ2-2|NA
CSVGRTANTGELFF
TGCAGCGTTGGGCGGACAGCGAACACCGGGGAGCTGTTTTTT
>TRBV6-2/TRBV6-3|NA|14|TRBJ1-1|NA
CASSQDTVNTEAFF
TGTGCCAGCAGCCAAGACACAGTCAACACTGAAGCTTTCTTT
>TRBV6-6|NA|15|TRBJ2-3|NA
CASTLTGTSTDTQYF
TGTGCCAGCACCCTCACAGGGACTAGCACAGATACGCAGTATTTT
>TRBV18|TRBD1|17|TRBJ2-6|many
CASSPRAGGLGANVLTF
TGTGCCAGCTCACCGCGGGCAGGGGGCCTCGGGGCCAACGTCCTGACTTTC
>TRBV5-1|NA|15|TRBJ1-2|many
CASSLDGGRRGGYTF
TGCGCCAGCAGCTTGGATGGAGGGCGACGTGGTGGCTACACCTTC
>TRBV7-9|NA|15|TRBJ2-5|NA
CASSLPGSKVETQYF
TGTGCCAGCAGCTTACCGGGCAGTAAGGTGGAGACCCAGTACTTC
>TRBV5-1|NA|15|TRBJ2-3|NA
CASSLWGDGTDTQYF
TGCGCCAGCAGCTTGTGGGGGGACGGCACAGATACGCAGTATTTT
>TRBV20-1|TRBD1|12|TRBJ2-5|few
CSAPGQGETQYF
TGCAGTGCCCCGGGACAGGGAGAGACCCAGTACTTC
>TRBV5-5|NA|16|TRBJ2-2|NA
CASSFYDRRGTGELFF
TGTGCCAGCAGCTTTTACGATCGGCGGGGCACCGGGGAGCTGTTTTTT
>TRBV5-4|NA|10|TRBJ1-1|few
CAFGSTEAFF
TGTGCCTTCGGATCCACTGAAGCTTTCTTT
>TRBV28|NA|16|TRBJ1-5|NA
CASSSGTPLPNQPQHF
TGTGCCAGCAGTAGCGGGACCCCCTTGCCCAATCAGCCCCAGCATTTT
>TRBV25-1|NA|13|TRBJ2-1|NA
CASSEWGVGEQFF
TGTGCCAGCAGTGAATGGGGGGTCGGTGAGCAGTTCTTC
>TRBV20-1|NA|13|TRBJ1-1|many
CSARFRDFTEAFF
TGCAGTGCTAGATTTAGGGATTTCACTGAAGCTTTCTTT
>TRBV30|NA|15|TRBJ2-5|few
CAWRGLDLAGETQYF
TGTGCCTGGAGGGGGTTGGATCTGGCCGGAGAGACCCAGTACTTC
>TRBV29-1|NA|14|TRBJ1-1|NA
CSVRERTPNTEAFF
TGCAGCGTTCGTGAAAGGACACCGAACACTGAAGCTTTCTTT
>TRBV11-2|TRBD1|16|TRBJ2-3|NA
CASSLAGTGITDTQYF
TGTGCCAGCAGCTTAGCAGGGACAGGAATAACAGATACGCAGTATTTT
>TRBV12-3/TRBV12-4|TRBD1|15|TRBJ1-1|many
CASREGQGALTEAFF
TGTGCCAGCAGAGAGGGACAGGGGGCTCTCACTGAAGCTTTCTTT
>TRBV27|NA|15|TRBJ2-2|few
CASSLFTPIGGELFF
TGTGCCAGCAGTTTATTTACCCCGATAGGCGGGGAGCTGTTTTTT
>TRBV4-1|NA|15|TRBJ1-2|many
CASSQDSGGALGYTF
TGCGCCAGCAGCCAAGATAGTGGGGGGGCGCTTGGCTACACCTTC
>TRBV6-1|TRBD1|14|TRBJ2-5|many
CASSGGGTGETQYF
TGTGCCAGCAGTGGAGGGGGGACAGGGGAGACCCAGTACTTC
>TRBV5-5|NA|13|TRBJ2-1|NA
CASSLVGVNEQFF
TGTGCCAGCAGCTTGGTTGGGGTGAATGAGCAGTTCTTC
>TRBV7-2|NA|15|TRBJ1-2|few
CASSLTTDSNYGYTF
TGTGCCAGCAGCTTGACAACCGACAGCAACTATGGCTACACCTTC
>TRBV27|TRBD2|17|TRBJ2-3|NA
CASRPGLARRRTDTQYF
TGTGCCAGCAGACCTGGACTAGCGAGGCGTAGAACAGATACGCAGTATTTT
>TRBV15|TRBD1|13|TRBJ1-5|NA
CATSSGTGQPQHF
TGTGCCACCAGCAGCGGGACAGGGCAGCCCCAGCATTTT
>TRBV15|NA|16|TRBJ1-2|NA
CATSRVIQLNNYGYTF
TGTGCCACCAGCAGGGTTATTCAGCTAAATAACTATGGCTACACCTTC
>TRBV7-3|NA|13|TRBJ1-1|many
CASSLAENTEAFF
TGTGCCAGCAGCTTAGCCGAGAACACTGAAGCTTTCTTT
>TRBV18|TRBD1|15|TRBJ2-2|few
CASSPLGQTTGELFF
TGTGCCAGCTCACCTCTGGGACAGACCACCGGGGAGCTGTTTTTT
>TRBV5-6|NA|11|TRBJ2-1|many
CASSLAHEQFF
TGTGCCAGCAGCTTGGCGCATGAGCAGTTCTTC
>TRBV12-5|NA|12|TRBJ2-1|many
CASGLGNNEQFF
TGTGCTAGTGGTTTGGGAAACAATGAGCAGTTCTTC
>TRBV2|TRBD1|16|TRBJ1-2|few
CASRERQGVSPNGYTF
TGTGCCAGCAGAGAGCGACAGGGGGTCTCTCCGAATGGCTACACCTTC
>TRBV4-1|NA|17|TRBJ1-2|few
CASSPSGGSSKSYGYTF
TGCGCCAGCAGCCCAAGCGGGGGCAGCTCCAAATCCTATGGCTACACCTTC
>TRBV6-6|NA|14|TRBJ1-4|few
CASSNRLTNEKLFF
TGTGCCAGCAGTAACAGGTTAACTAATGAAAAACTGTTTTTT
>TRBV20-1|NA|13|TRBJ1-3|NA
CSATSVSGNTIYF
TGCAGTGCTACCTCAGTGAGTGGAAACACCATATATTTT
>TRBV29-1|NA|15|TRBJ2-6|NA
CSVEKTGSGANVLTF
TGCAGCGTTGAAAAAACAGGGTCTGGGGCCAACGTCCTGACTTTC